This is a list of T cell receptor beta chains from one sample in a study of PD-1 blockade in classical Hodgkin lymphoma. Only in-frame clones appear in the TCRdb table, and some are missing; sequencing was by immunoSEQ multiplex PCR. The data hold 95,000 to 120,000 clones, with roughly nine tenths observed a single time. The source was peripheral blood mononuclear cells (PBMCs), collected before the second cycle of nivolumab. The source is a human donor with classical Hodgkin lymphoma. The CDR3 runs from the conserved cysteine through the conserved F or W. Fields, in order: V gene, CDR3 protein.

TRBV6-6 CASAEGQNTEAFF
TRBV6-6 CASSYSDRGYEQYF
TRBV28 CASSLTLWDYTF
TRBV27 CASSSGQGYEQYF
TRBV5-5 CASEGGTGSYNEQFF
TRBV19 CASSIIVGFTSVRNTEAFF
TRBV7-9 CASSFLAGTNEQFF
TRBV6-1 CASSLQGPPYEQYF
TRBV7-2 CASAQARHEQFF
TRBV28 CASNSGGGYGYTF
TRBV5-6 CASRRYRVALPEAFF
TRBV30 CAWSGTSGIHEQFF
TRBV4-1 CASSQDTDTEAFF
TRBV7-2 CASSGTSGRHNEQFF
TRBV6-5 CASMWSGANVLTF
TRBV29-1 CSVEPTGGSSTDTQYF
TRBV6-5 CASSYSETVNTEAFF
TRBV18 CASSPGGPGEQYF
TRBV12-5 CASGLWTGGTEAFF